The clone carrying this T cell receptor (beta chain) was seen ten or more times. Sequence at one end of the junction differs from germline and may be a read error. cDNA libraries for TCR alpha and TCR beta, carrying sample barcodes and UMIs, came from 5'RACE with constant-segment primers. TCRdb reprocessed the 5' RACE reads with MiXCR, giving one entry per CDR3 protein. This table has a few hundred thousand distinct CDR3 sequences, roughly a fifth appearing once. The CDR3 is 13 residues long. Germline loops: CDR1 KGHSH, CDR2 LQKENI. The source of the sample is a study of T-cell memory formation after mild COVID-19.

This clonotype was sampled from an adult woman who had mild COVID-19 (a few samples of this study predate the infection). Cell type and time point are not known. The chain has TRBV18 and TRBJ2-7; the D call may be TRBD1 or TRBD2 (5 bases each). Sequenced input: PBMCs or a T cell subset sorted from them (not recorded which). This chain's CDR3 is CASSPGTPYEQYF. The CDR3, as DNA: TGCGCCAGCAGCCCCGGGACCCCTTACGAGCAGTACTTC. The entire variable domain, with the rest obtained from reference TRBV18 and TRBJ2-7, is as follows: NAGVMQNPRHLVRRRGQEARLRCSPMKGHSHVYWYRQLPEEGLKFMVYLQKENIIDESGMPKERFSAEFPKEGPSILRIQQVVRGDSAAYFCASSPGTPYEQYFGPGTRLTVT.